The entry below gives a single T cell receptor beta chain sequence along with its context. The sample originates from a study of blood T cell repertoires in COVID-19. Study details: Donors in the United States, Italy and Spain gave samples during acute or convalescent COVID-19. Sample material is recorded as cDNA or gDNA derived from T cells, B-cell-depleted T cells, or PBMCs.

The germline V gene has CDR1 MDHEN and CDR2 SYDVKM. V was pared by 10 bases and J by 0 bases, with 17 bases of the junction left unmatched. The CDR3 runs 18 residues. Original data processing: Amplification from reference gene primers served as the basis for estimated nucleated cell counts. The data were produced by immunoSEQ multiplex PCR, yet TCRdb's version contains in-frame clones alone and is incomplete. The DNA was the basis for D and trimming; V, J and clone size are from that table. In the table there are tens of thousands of clones, around 87% of which are singletons. The chain is built from TRBV28 and TRBJ2-1, with 8 nucleotides matching TRBD2. This clonotype originated in a man between 50 and 59 years old with active COVID-19. Sequencing was performed on peripheral blood. As DNA, the CDR3 is TGTGCCACCTATGTCTGGGGACTAGGGTTGAGCTCCTACAATGAGCAGTTCTTC. Encoded protein: CATYVWGLGLSSYNEQFF.